The sequence of this TCR beta chain was determined in a study of blood T cell repertoires in COVID-19. Study as a whole: The samples span acute and convalescent COVID-19 from the United States, Italy and Spain. PBMCs, B-cell-depleted T cells, or T cells were the source of the cDNA or gDNA that made up the material.

Authors' methods: Amplified reference gene primers provided the basis for estimating nucleated cell counts. Sequencing used immunoSEQ multiplex PCR; TCRdb keeps in-frame clones, though not all of them. V and J calls and clone size are copied from that table; D and trimming were computed from the DNA. Of approximately 46,000 clones in the sample, around 82% were seen once. This clone was counted once. The receptor comes from a woman aged 55 to 70 with acute or convalescent COVID-19. The sequenced sample consisted of peripheral blood.

The CDR3, as DNA: TGTGCCAGTAGTATCAGGGGAAATAACAATCAGCCCCAGCATTTT. It translates to CASSIRGNNNQPQHF. The chain couples TRBV19 to TRBJ1-5, with D maybe TRBD1 (6 bases). Germline CDR1 reads LNHDA; CDR2 reads SQIVND (reference sequence). Trimming took 3 bases from V and 3 from J, leaving 12 bases between them. The CDR3 loop spans 15 amino acids.